This T cell receptor (beta chain) comes out of a study of T cell responses to AZD1222 COVID-19 vaccine. With 7 bases removed from V and 4 bases from J, the gap between germline ends came to 11 bases. The germline V gene has CDR1 SGHTA and CDR2 FQGNSA. The CDR3 sequence is 13 residues long. Study outcomes and limitations: Per reports, nearly half of all spike-specific TCRs target regions that are unmutated in variants. Clonal diversity may have been underestimated in mostly white British donors. Two doses of AZD1222 preceded a rise in Spike-specific TCR breadth and depth. At study baseline, merely roughly 6 AZD1222 recipients were seropositive.

TCRdb's copy holds only in-frame clones and misses some; the assay was immunoSEQ multiplex PCR. The sample includes under 150,000 clones, around 83% of them seen just once. To note about this clone: Antigen unknown.

The clonotype originates from an adult who received the AZD1222 COVID-19 vaccine. Specimen: peripheral blood, collected 28 days after the second AZD1222 dose. The chain joins TRBV7-2 to TRBJ1-5, with D uncertain. In DNA form, the CDR3 reads TGTGCCAGCACCTTTTCGGTAAATCAGCCCCAGCATTTT. Encoded protein: CASTFSVNQPQHF.